The T cell receptor (beta chain) described here comes from a study of control samples from healthy donors and cancer patients. Trimming took 5 bases from V and 8 from J; bases not matched to a gene: 17. Germline values: CDR1 MDHEN, CDR2 SYDVKM. The CDR3 consists of 16 residues. The data were produced by immunoSEQ multiplex PCR, yet TCRdb's version contains in-frame clones alone and is incomplete. The data show over 70,000 clones, with roughly 89% seen just once and approximately 7.6% held by the top ten. Sequences were obtained from blood. The chain joins TRBV28 to TRBJ1-2, with 7 bases identical to TRBD1. This TCR was sampled from an older woman in good health. The CDR3 DNA follows: TGTGCCAGCAGTATCCACAGGGGTTTGGCGGGATGGGGCTACACCTTC. It is translated as CASSIHRGLAGWGYTF.